This T cell receptor (beta chain) was captured by sequencing in a study of cytomegalovirus exposure and HLA in healthy donors. Findings of the study overall: Per a prior analysis, the majority of TCR beta V segments were productive roughly 90% or roughly 30% of the time. A later analysis found that most CMV-associated TCR beta chains appeared HLA-restricted.

Worth noting for this clone: The antigen is not known.

Primers: 60 Vbeta forward and 13 Jbeta reverse. The data were produced by immunoSEQ multiplex PCR, yet TCRdb's version contains in-frame clones alone and is incomplete. The data show some 200,000 clones, 75% to 85% seen once. These donors, healthy bone marrow donors, were studied. This clonotype was obtained from a girl aged 10-17 years in good health and CMV-seronegative. Sequencing used PBMCs.

This CDR3 is CSLSYEQYF. The CDR3 nucleotides are TGCAGTCTTTCCTACGAGCAGTACTTC. The chain is built from TRBV20-1 and TRBJ2-7; D remains unclear. The CDR3 loop spans 9 amino acids. Trimming removed 8 bases from V and 1 base from J, with 3 bases in between. The V gene's germline CDR1 is DFQATT and CDR2 SNEGSKA (reference sequence).